What follows describes a single T cell receptor beta chain. Other DNA variants within this sample encode the same CDR3. During active infection, Seattle patients enrolled and were then monitored through disease. The entry originates in a study of blood T cell repertoires in COVID-19. The CDR3 loop spans 14 amino acids. Germline V lookup: CDR1 SGHRS, CDR2 YFSETQ. V trimming: 3 bases; J trimming: 4 bases; junction bases outside the gene matches: 4. In the study's own analysis: For nucleated cells, counts were estimated from reference gene primer amplification. Profiled with immunoSEQ multiplex PCR; TCRdb holds only in-frame clones, not every one. V, J and clone size are taken as reported in that table, and D and trimming were inferred from the DNA itself. The top ten hold 6% to 7% of the sample, which has 300,000 to 350,000 clones, 87% seen once.

This TCR came from a woman aged 45-59 years with COVID-19, enrolled during active disease. Sample: peripheral blood. The V gene is TRBV5-1, the J gene TRBJ1-5; 7 nucleotides line up with TRBD1. This chain's CDR3 is CASSSQGGNQPQHF. In DNA, the CDR3 is TGCGCCAGCAGCTCCCAGGGGGGTAATCAGCCCCAGCATTTT.